This TCR beta chain stems from a study of tissue T cells after allogeneic stem cell transplantation. Study-wide results and caveats: Within patients, tissue anatomy strongly shaped TCR repertoire composition. Some tissue clones might be persisting host cells; their alloreactivity or antigen specificity was not determined. Tissue-detected TCR repertoire was only partly captured by blood and spleen T cells. Across patients, clones rarely overlapped, yet motif clusters were shared tissue-specifically.

V lost 6 bases to trimming and J lost 3 bases, with 10 bases between them. This CDR3 region has 13 residues. Germline CDR1 is KGHPV and CDR2 is FQNQEV (reference sequence). Worth noting for this clone: Its specificity is unknown. Germline and genes here are mouse. From the germline J gene comes the end of the CDR3, since the read stops 1 residue before it.

Time point meaning: mouse harvest day 7 after allogeneic transplant. Each mouse received 10^7 T-cell-depleted marrow cells plus 10^6 splenic CD5+ T cells by tail vein. Data came from immunoSEQ multiplex PCR; TCRdb stores just in-frame clones and leaves some out. The profile covers about 7,900 clones, with 40% to 55% appearing a single time and roughly 8.9% taken by the ten largest. V gene TRBV26 combines with J gene TRBJ2-3, with D unresolved. The clonotype originates from a female BALB/c mouse given C57BL/6 T cells with graft-versus-host disease after an allogeneic hematopoietic cell transplant. Source material: gut tissue. The CDR3 here is CASRGRRAETLYF. The part of the CDR3 DNA that was read is TGTGCCAGCAGGGGGAGGAGGGCAGAAACGCTGTAT.